The 3 T cell receptor beta chains below come from one sample, sequenced in a study of beta chain features in type 1 diabetes. The authors reverse transcribed all of the isolated RNA, so sequencing captured expressed TCRB transcripts. Data came from immunoSEQ multiplex PCR; TCRdb stores just in-frame clones and leaves some out. Among 300,000 to 450,000 clones listed, 10% to 15% were seen once. Sequenced: naive CD4+ T cells from blood. Every receptor here comes from a man aged 18-30 years in good health.

This clone was counted a few times. V usage is TRBV7-3 and J usage is TRBJ2-7; 7 nucleotides agree with TRBD2. This CDR3 is built from 15 residues. J was trimmed by 6 bases and V by 3 bases; bases with no gene match: 11. Per germline, CDR1 SGHTA and CDR2 FQGTGA. Here the CDR3 reads CASSFILAAPGEQYF. As DNA, the CDR3 is TGTGCCAGCAGCTTCATCCTAGCGGCCCCAGGCGAGCAGTACTTC.

V and J are TRBV28 and TRBJ2-1; a possible D gene is TRBD1 (6 bases). Trimming shortened V by 10 bases and J by 4 bases, and 20 bases separated the two germline ends. The CDR3 covers 15 residues. The germline V gene has CDR1 MDHEN and CDR2 SYDVKM. CDR3 amino acids: CATTSTGQLYNEQFF. CDR3 coding DNA: TGTGCCACCACCTCCACCGGACAGCTATACAATGAGCAGTTCTTC.

The chain joins TRBV6-6 to TRBJ2-3; 8 positions match TRBD2. The V segment lost 2 bases and the J segment 1 base; nucleotides outside the gene matches: 5. Per germline, CDR1 MNHNY and CDR2 SVGAGI (reference sequence). CDR3 length: 16 amino acids. The CDR3 DNA sequence: TGTGCCAGCAGTTACCGGGAGGGATTGGGCACAGATACGCAGTATTTT. The encoded protein is CASSYREGLGTDTQYF.